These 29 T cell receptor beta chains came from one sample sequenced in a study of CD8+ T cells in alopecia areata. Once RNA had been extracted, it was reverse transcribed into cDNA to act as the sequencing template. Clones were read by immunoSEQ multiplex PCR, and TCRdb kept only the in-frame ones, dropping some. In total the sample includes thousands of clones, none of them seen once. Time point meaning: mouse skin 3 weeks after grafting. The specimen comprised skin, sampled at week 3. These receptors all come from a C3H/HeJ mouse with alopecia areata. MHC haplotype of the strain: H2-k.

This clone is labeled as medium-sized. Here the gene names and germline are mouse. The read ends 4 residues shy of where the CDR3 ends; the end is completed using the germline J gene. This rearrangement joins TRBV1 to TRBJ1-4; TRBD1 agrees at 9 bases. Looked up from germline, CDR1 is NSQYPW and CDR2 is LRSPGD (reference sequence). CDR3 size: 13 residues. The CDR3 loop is CTCSGDRVERLFF. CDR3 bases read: TGCACCTGCAGTGGGGACAGGGTCGAA.

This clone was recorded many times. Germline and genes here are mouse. Incomplete CDR3 DNA: TGTGCCAGCAGCCCCTGGGGGGTCTATGCT. Its protein product is CASSPWGVYA. The complete CDR3 protein is CASSPWGVYAEQFF. The chain carries TRBV13-3 and TRBJ2-1, with 8 positions matching TRBD2. The sequenced fragment ends 4 residues before the CDR3 boundary, so the rest is inferred from the germline J gene. V lost 5 bases to trimming and J lost 3 bases; unmatched junction nucleotides: 4. Germline V gives CDR1 NNHDY, CDR2 SYVADS. The CDR3 runs to 14 residues.

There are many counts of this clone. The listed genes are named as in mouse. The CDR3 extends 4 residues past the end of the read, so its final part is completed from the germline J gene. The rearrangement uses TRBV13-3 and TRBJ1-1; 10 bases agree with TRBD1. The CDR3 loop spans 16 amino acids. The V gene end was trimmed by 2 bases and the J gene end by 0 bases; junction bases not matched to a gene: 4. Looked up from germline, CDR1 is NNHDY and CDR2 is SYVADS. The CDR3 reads CASSERTGGSNTEVFF. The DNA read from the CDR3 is TGTGCCAGCAGTGAGCGGACAGGGGGATCAAACACA.

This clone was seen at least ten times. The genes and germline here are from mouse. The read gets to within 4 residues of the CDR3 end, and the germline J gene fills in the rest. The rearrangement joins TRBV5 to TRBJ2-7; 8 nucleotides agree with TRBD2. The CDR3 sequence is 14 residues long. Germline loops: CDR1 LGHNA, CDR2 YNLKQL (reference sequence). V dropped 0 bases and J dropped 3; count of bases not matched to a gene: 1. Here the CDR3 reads CASSQDGGVYEQYF. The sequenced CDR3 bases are TGTGCCAGCAGCCAAGATGGGGGGGTCTAT.

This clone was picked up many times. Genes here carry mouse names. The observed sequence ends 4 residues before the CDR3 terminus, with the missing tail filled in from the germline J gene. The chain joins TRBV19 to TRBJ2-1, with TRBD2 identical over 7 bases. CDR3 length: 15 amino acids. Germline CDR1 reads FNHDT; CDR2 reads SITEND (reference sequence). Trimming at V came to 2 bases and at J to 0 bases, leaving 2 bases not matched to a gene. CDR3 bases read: TGTGCCAGCAGTATGAACTGGGGTAACTATGCT. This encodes CASSMNWGNYA. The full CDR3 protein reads CASSMNWGNYAEQFF.

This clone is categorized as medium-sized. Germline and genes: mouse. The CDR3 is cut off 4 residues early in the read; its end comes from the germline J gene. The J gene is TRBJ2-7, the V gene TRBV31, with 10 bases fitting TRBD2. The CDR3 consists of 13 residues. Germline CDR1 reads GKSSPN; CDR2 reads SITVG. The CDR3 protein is CAWSKDWGYEQYF. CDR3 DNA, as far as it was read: TGTGCCTGGAGTAAGGACTGGGGGTAT.

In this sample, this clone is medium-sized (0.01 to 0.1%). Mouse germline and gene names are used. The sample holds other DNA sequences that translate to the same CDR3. The CDR3 DNA, read in part, is TGTGCCAGCAGCTCGGACAGGGTCAATTCGCCC. Protein product: CASSSDRVNSP. The complete CDR3 reads CASSSDRVNSPLYF. The chain couples TRBV19 to TRBJ1-6, with TRBD1 matching 8 bases. Read sequence stops 3 residues before the CDR3 end, and the germline J gene provides the missing end. TRBJ1-6 is given ORF status, its function remaining uncertain. The CDR3 extends over 14 amino acids. V gave up 5 bases and J gave up 7 bases; unmatched junction bases: 5. The germline CDR1 and CDR2 sequences are FNHDT and SITEND (reference sequence).

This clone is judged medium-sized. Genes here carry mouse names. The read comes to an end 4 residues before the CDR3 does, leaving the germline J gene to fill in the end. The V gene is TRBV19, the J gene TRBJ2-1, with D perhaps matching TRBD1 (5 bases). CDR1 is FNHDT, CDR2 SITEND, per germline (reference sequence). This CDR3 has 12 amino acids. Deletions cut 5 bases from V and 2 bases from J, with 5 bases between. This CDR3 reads CASRQDYAEQFF. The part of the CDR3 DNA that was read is TGTGCCAGCAGACAGGACTATGCT.

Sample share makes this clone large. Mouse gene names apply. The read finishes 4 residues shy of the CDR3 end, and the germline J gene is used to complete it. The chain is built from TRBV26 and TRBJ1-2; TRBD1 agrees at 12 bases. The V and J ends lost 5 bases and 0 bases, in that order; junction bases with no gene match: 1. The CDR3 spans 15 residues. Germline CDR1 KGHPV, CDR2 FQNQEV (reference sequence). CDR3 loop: CASSGTGGANSDYTF. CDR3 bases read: TGTGCCAGCAGTGGGACAGGGGGCGCAAACTCC.

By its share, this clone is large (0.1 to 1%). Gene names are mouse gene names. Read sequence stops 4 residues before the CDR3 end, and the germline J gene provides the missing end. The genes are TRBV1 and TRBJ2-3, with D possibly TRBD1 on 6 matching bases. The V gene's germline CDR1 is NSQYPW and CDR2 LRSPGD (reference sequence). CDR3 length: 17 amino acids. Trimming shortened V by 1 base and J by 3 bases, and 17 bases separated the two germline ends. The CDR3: CTCSAVNREEGAETLYF. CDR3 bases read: TGCACCTGCAGTGCAGTAAACAGGGAAGAGGGGGCAGAA.

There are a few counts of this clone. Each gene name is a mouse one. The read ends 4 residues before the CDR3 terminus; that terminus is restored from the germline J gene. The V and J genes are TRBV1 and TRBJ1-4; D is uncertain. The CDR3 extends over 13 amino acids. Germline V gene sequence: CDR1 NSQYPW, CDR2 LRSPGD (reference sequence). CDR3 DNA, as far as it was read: TGCACCTGCAGTGCAGAGTTAGGCGAA. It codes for CTCSAELGE. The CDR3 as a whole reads CTCSAELGERLFF. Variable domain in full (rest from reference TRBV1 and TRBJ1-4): VTLLEQNPRWRLVPRGQAVNLRCILKNSQYPWMSWYQQDLQKQLQWLFTLRSPGDKEVKSLPGADYLATRVTDTELRLQVANMSQGRTLYCTCSAELGERLFFGHGTKLSVL.

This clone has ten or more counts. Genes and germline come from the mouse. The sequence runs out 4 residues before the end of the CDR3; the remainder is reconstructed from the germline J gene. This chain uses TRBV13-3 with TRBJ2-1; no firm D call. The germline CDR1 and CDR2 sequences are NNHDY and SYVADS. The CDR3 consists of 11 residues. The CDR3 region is CASSERAEQFF. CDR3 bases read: TGTGCCAGCAGTGAAAGGGCT.

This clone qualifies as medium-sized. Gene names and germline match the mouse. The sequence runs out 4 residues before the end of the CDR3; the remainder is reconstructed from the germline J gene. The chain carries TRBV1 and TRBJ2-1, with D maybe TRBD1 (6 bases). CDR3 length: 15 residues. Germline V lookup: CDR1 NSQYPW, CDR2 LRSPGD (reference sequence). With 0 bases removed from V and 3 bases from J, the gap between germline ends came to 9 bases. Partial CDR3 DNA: TGCACCTGCAGTGCAGAAGGGGACATCTATGCT. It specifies CTCSAEGDIYA. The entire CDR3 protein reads CTCSAEGDIYAEQFF.

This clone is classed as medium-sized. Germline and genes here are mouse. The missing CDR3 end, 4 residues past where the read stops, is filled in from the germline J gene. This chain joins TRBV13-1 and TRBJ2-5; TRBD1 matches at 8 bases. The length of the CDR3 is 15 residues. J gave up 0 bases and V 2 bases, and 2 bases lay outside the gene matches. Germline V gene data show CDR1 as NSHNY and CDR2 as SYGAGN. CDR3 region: CASSEQGANQDTQYF. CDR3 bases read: TGTGCCAGCAGTGAGCAGGGGGCTAACCAAGAC.

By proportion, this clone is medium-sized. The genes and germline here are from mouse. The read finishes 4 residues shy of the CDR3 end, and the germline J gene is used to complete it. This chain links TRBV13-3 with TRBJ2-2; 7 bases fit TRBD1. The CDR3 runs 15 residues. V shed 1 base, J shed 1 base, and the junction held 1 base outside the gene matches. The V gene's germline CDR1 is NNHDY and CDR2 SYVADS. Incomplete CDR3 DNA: TGTGCCAGCAGTGATTGGGACAGAAACACCGGG. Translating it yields CASSDWDRNTG. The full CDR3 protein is CASSDWDRNTGQLYF.

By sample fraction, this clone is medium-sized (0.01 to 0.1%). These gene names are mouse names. CDR3 residues: CTCSAGTNYAEQFF. CDR3 DNA (partial): TGCACCTGCAGTGCTGGGACAAACTATGCT. The V and J genes are TRBV1 and TRBJ2-1, with D possibly being TRBD1 (6 bases). The read finishes 4 residues shy of the CDR3 end, and the germline J gene is used to complete it. The V and J ends lost 3 bases and 1 base respectively, with 7 bases between them. Germline CDR1 is NSQYPW and CDR2 is LRSPGD (reference sequence). This CDR3 region has 14 residues.

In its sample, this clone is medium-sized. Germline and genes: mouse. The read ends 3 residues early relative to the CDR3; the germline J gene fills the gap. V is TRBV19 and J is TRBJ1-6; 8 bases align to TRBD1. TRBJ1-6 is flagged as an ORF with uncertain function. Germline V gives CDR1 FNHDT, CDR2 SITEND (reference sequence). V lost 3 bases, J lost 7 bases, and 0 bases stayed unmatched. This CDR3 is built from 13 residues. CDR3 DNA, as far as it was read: TGTGCCAGCAGTAGGACAGGGAATTCGCCC. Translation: CASSRTGNSP. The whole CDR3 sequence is CASSRTGNSPLYF.

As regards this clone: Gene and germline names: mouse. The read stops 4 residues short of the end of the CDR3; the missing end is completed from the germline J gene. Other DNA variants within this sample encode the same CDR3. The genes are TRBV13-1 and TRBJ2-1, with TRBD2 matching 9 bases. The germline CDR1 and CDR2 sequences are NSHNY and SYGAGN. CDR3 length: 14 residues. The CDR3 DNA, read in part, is TGTGCCAGCAGTGGGCTGGGGGGGGTGGCT. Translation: CASSGLGGVA. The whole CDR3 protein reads CASSGLGGVAEQFF.

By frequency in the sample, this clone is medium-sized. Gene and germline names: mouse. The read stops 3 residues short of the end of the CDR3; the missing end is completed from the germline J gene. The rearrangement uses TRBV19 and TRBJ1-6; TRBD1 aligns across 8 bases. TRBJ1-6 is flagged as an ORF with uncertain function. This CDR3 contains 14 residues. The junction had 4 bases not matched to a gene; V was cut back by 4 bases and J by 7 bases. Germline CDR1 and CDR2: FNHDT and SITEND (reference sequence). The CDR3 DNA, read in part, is TGTGCCAGCAGTCCGGACAGGGTCAATTCGCCC. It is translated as CASSPDRVNSP. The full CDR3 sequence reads CASSPDRVNSPLYF.

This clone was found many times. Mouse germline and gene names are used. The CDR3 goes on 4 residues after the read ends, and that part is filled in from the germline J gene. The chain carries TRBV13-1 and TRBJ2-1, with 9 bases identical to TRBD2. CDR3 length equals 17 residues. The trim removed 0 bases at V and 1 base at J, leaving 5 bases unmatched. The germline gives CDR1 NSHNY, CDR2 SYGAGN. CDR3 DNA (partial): TGTGCCAGCAGTGATGACTGGGGGGCCCTCAACTATGCT. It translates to CASSDDWGALNYA. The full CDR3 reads CASSDDWGALNYAEQFF.

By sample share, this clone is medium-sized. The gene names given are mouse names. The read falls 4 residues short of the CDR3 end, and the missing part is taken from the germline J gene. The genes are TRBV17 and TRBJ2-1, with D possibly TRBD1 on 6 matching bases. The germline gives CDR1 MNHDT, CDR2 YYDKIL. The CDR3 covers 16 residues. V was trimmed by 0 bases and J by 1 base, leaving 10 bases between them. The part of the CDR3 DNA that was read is TGTGCTAGCAGTAGAGATCTAGGACAGAACTATGCT. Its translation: CASSRDLGQNYA. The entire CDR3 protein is CASSRDLGQNYAEQFF. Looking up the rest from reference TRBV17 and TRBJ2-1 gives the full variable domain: DTTVKQNPRYKLARVGKPVNLICSQTMNHDTMYWYQKKPNQAPKLLLFYYDKILNREADTFEKFQSSRPNNSFCSLYIGSAGLEYSAMYLCASSRDLGQNYAEQFFGPGTRLTVL.

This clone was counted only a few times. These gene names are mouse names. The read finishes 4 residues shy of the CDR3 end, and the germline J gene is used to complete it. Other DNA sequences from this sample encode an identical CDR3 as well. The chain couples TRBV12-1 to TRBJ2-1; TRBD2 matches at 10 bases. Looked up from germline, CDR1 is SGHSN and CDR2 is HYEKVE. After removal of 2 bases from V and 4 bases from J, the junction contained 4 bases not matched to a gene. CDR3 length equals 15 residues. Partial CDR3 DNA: TGTGCCAGCTCTCCGTACTGGGGGGGGTATGCT. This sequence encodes CASSPYWGGYA. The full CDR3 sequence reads CASSPYWGGYAEQFF.

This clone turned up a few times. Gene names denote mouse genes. The sequenced part of the CDR3 DNA is TGTGCCTGGAGACAGTCCGCAAACTATGCT. It specifies CAWRQSANYA. The whole CDR3 is CAWRQSANYAEQFF. The rearrangement joins TRBV31 to TRBJ2-1; D remains unclear. The CDR3 goes on 4 residues after the read ends, and that part is filled in from the germline J gene. Germline CDR1 reads GKSSPN; CDR2 reads SITVG. V was cut by 3 bases and J by 1 base, with 10 bases left in between. The CDR3 extends over 14 amino acids.

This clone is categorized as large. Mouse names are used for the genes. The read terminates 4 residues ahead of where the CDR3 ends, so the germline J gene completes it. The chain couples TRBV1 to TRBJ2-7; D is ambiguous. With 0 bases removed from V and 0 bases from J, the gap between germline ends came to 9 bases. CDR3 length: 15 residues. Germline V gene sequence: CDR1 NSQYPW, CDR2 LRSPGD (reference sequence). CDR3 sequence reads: CTCSAESPGSYEQYF. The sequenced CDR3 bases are TGCACCTGCAGTGCAGAATCACCAGGCTCCTAT.

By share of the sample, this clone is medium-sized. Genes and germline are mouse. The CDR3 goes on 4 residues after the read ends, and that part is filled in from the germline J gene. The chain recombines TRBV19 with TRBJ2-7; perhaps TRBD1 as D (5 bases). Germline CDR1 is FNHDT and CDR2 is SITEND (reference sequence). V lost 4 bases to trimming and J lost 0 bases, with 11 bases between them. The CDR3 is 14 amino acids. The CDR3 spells CASSPDISSYEQYF. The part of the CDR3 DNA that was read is TGTGCCAGCAGTCCGGACATTAGCTCCTAT.

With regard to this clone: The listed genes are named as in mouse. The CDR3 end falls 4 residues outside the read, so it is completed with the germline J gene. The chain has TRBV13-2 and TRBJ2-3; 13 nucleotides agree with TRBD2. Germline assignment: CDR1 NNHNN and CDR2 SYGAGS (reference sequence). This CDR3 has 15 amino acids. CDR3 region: CASGDRDWGGETLYF. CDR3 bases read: TGTGCCAGCGGTGATAGGGACTGGGGGGGAGAA.

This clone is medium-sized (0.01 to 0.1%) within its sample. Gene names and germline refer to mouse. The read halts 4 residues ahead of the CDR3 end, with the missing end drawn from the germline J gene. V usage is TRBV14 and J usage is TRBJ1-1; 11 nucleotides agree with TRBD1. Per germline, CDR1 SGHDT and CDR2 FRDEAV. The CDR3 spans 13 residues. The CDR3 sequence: CASSPGQGEEVFF. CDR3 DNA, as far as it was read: TGTGCCAGCAGTCCGGGACAGGGGGAA.

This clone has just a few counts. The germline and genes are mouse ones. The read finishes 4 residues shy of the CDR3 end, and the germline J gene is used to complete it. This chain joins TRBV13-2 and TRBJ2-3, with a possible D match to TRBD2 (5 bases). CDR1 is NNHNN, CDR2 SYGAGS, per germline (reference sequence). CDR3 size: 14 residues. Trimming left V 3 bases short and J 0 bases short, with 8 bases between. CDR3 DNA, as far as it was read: TGTGCCAGCGGTGGGACTTCTAGTGCAGAA. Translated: CASGGTSSAE. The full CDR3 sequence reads CASGGTSSAETLYF.

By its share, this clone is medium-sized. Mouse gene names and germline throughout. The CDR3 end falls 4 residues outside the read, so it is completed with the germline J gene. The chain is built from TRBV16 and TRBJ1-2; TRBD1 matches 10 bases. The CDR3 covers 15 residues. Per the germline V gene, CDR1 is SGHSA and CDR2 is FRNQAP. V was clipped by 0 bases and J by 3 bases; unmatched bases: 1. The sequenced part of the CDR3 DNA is TGTGCAAGCAGCTTAGAGGACAGGGGGGACTCC. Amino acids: CASSLEDRGDS. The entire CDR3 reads CASSLEDRGDSDYTF.